This T cell receptor beta chain is drawn from a study of control samples from healthy donors and cancer patients. This clone was observed once. Data came from immunoSEQ multiplex PCR; TCRdb stores just in-frame clones and leaves some out. The table has approximately 160,000 clones, approximately 94% seen once. Germline-derived CDR1 and CDR2 are SEHNR and FQNEAQ (reference sequence). The CDR3 consists of 12 residues. V dropped 6 bases and J dropped 7 bases, with 12 bases sitting between them. Sequenced input: blood. This sequence joins TRBV7-9 and TRBJ1-1, with D uncertain. The clonotype was recovered from a woman between 18 and 29 years old in good health. CDR3 region: CASSWTDFEAFF. The CDR3 DNA reads as TGTGCCAGCAGTTGGACCGATTTTGAAGCTTTCTTT.